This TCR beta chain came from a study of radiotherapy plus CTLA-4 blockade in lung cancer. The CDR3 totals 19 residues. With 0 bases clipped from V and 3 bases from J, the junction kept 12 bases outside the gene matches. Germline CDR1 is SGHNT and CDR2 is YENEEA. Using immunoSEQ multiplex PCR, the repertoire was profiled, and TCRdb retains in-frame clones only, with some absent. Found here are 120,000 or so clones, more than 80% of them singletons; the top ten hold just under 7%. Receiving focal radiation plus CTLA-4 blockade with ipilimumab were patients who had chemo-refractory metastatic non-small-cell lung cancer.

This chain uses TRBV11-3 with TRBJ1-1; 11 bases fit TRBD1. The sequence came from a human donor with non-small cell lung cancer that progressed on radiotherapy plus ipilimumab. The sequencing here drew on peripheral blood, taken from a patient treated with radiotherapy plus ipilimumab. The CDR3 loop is CASSLDRRTGGSLDTEAFF. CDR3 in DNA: TGTGCCAGCAGCTTAGATCGGCGGACAGGGGGCTCTCTGGACACTGAAGCTTTCTTT.